The text below deals with one T cell receptor (beta chain). The antigen remains unidentified. This specimen belongs to a study of cytomegalovirus exposure and HLA in healthy donors. This CDR3 spans 13 amino acids. In germline, CDR1 is SGHRS, CDR2 YFSETQ. V lost 0 bases to trimming and J lost 3 bases, with 7 bases between them. Broader study findings: Per a later analysis, about 17,000 TCR beta sequences showed association with HLA alleles at 0.05 false discovery rate. Among the most significant clusters, several appeared linked to common viral pathogens in a later analysis. The authors excluded some V segments, including TRBV6-2 and TRBV6-3, as indistinguishable.

PCR was performed using 60 Vbeta and 13 Jbeta primers. The assay was immunoSEQ multiplex PCR, and TCRdb's table has in-frame clones only and misses some. The table lists approximately 79,000 clones, roughly 79% of them singletons. Sequenced input: PBMCs. The chain links TRBV5-1 to TRBJ2-7; D uncertain. This clonotype originated in a male donor in good health and CMV-seropositive. The CDR3 spells CASSLDRYYEQYF. CDR3 nucleotide sequence: TGCGCCAGCAGCTTGGACAGATACTACGAGCAGTACTTC.